The 31 T cell receptor beta chains below were found in one sample sequenced in a study of blood T cell repertoires in COVID-19. Clones were sequenced by immunoSEQ multiplex PCR, and TCRdb holds only the in-frame ones, with some missing. Found here are 110,000 to 150,000 clones, 75% to 90% of them singletons; the top ten hold 1.5% to 2%. The sample consisted of peripheral blood. The receptor source for this set is a woman in her forties or fifties with acute or convalescent COVID-19.

The rearrangement joins TRBV25-1 to TRBJ2-5; 7 bases map to TRBD2. From germline, CDR1 is MGHDK and CDR2 SYGVNS. The CDR3 is 13 amino acids. V shed 7 bases, J shed 7 bases, and the junction held 9 bases outside the gene matches. CDR3 nucleotide sequence: TGTGCCAGCATCGCGACCTGGGGGGGGACCCAGTACTTC. Translated, it gives CASIATWGGTQYF.

The chain joins TRBV28 to TRBJ1-1; unclear D gene. The CDR3 length is 16 residues. Germline CDR1 is MDHEN and CDR2 is SYDVKM. Between the trimmed V and J ends, which lost 0 bases and 1 base, there was a span of 12 bases. The DNA of the CDR3 is TGTGCCAGCAGTTTATGGAGGGCCGACAAGAACACTGAAGCTTTCTTT. This encodes CASSLWRADKNTEAFF. The variable domain in full, completed from reference TRBV28 and TRBJ1-1, reads DVKVTQSSRYLVKRTGEKVFLECVQDMDHENMFWYRQDPGLGLRLIYFSYDVKMKEKGDIPEGYSVSREKKERFSLILESASTNQTSMYLCASSLWRADKNTEAFFGQGTRLTVV.

The V gene is TRBV19, the J gene TRBJ1-1; D possibly corresponds to TRBD1 (6 bases). Germline assignment: CDR1 LNHDA and CDR2 SQIVND (reference sequence). Trimming left V 7 bases short and J 6 bases short, with 18 bases between. The CDR3 runs to 14 residues. DNA of the CDR3: TGTGCCAGTATCCCTGGGGGGGGCAACCCTGAAGCTTTCTTT. Translating it yields CASIPGGGNPEAFF.

This sequence joins TRBV28 and TRBJ2-5; TRBD1 aligns across 8 bases. Germline V lookup: CDR1 MDHEN, CDR2 SYDVKM. J gave up 7 bases and V 6 bases, and 10 bases lay outside the gene matches. The CDR3 consists of 14 residues. DNA for the CDR3: TGTGCCAGCAGCGGACAGGGACCGAAGCGGACCCAGTACTTC. Amino acids: CASSGQGPKRTQYF.

The chain has TRBV6-5 and TRBJ1-2, with a weak D call TRBD1 (5 bases). The CDR3 has 12 residues. The ends were cut back, 4 bases at V and 4 bases at J, with 7 bases in the middle. From germline, CDR1 is MNHEY and CDR2 SVGAGI. The CDR3 loop reads CASSWGTYGYTF. CDR3 nucleotide sequence: TGTGCCAGCAGTTGGGGCACCTATGGCTACACCTTC.

The chain uses TRBV12-3 or TRBV12-4 and TRBJ2-7; TRBD1 aligns across 7 bases. Trimming took 5 bases from V and 5 from J; bases not matched to a gene: 3. This CDR3 contains 12 residues. The CDR3 sequence is CASSPQGHEQYF. CDR3 in DNA: TGTGCCAGCAGTCCACAGGGGCACGAGCAGTACTTC.

The rearrangement uses TRBV30 and TRBJ1-5; weak D call: TRBD1 (5 bases). Germline loops: CDR1 GTSNPN, CDR2 SVGIG (reference sequence). The V and J ends lost 5 bases and 4 bases respectively, with 12 bases between them. The CDR3 sequence is 13 residues long. The CDR3 is CAWATRVNQPQHF. DNA of the CDR3: TGTGCCTGGGCTACCAGGGTTAATCAGCCCCAGCATTTT. The full variable domain, rest sourced from reference TRBV30 and TRBJ1-5, is SQTIHQWPATLVQPVGSPLSLECTVEGTSNPNLYWYRQAAGRGLQLLFYSVGIGQISSEVPQNLSASRPQDRQFILSSKKLLLSDSGFYLCAWATRVNQPQHFGDGTRLSIL.

For the CDR3, the DNA is TGCGCCAGCGGCCGACTAGCGGGGTACAATGAGCAGTTCTTC. This translates into CASGRLAGYNEQFF. The J gene is TRBJ2-1, the V gene TRBV10-2; 11 bases are shared with TRBD2. The CDR3 contains 14 residues. Germline trimming cut 8 bases from V and 4 bases from J; bases unmatched to any gene: 4. Germline lookup yields CDR1 WSHSY and CDR2 SAAADI.

The J gene is TRBJ2-5, the V gene TRBV6-5; 8 bases are a match to TRBD1. Looked up from germline, CDR1 is MNHEY and CDR2 is SVGAGI. The CDR3 is 12 residues long. Trimming took 8 bases from V and 5 from J; bases not matched to a gene: 4. CDR3 sequence (DNA): TGTGCCAGCGGCAGGGGGCTGGAGACCCAGTACTTC. Encoded protein: CASGRGLETQYF.

The chain couples TRBV27 to TRBJ2-3; a weak D match, TRBD2 (6 bases). Trimming removed 7 bases at V and 5 bases at J, with 22 bases between. CDR3 length: 16 amino acids. Per germline, CDR1 MNHEY and CDR2 SMNVEV (reference sequence). In DNA, the CDR3 is TGTGCCAGCAATCCCGTCGTGGGAGGCCGGGTAGATACGCAGTATTTT. It yields the protein CASNPVVGGRVDTQYF.

The chain has TRBV19 and TRBJ1-1; maybe TRBD1 (5 bases). The length of the CDR3 is 14 residues. CDR1 is LNHDA, CDR2 SQIVND, per germline (reference sequence). Trimming pared 1 base from V and 7 bases from J, leaving 13 bases between. DNA of the CDR3: TGTGCCAGTAGTATAGCCGCGACGGGGGTTGAAGCTTTCTTT. It codes for CASSIAATGVEAFF. The full variable domain, completed using reference TRBV19 and TRBJ1-1, is DGGITQSPKYLFRKEGQNVTLSCEQNLNHDAMYWYRQDPGQGLRLIYYSQIVNDFQKGDIAEGYSVSREKKESFPLTVTSAQKNPTAFYLCASSIAATGVEAFFGQGTRLTVV.

The chain combines TRBV14 with TRBJ2-1; TRBD2 matches 16 bases. The V gene end was trimmed by 6 bases and the J gene end by 9 bases; junction bases not matched to a gene: 14. The germline V gene has CDR1 SGHDN and CDR2 FVKESK. There are 18 residues in the CDR3. In DNA form, the CDR3 reads TGTGCCAGCAGTCCTAGGGGGACTAGCGGGAGGGCCAGCTCTGAGCAGTTCTTC. Amino acid sequence: CASSPRGTSGRASSEQFF.

J is TRBJ2-1 and V is TRBV7-9, with D hard to call. V lost 5 bases, J lost 6 bases, and 20 bases lay in between. The CDR3 totals 16 residues. Germline V gives CDR1 SEHNR, CDR2 FQNEAQ (reference sequence). Here the CDR3 reads CASSGLSARLGNEQFF. The CDR3 region has the DNA TGTGCCAGCAGCGGCCTGTCTGCCCGTCTTGGCAATGAGCAGTTCTTC.

V and J are TRBV7-2 and TRBJ1-4; 7 bases fit TRBD1. Trimming at V came to 1 base and at J to 8 bases, leaving 7 bases not matched to a gene. CDR1 and CDR2 from the germline V gene are SGHTA and FQGNSA. The length of the CDR3 is 15 residues. The CDR3 sequence is CASSLVIGGLEKLFF. In DNA form, the CDR3 reads TGTGCCAGCAGCTTAGTAATAGGGGGCCTAGAAAAACTGTTTTTT.

The chain is built from TRBV7-3 and TRBJ1-1; no clear D gene. Germline V gene sequence: CDR1 SGHTA, CDR2 FQGTGA. The CDR3 is 13 residues long. The V end was cut by 1 base, the J end by 11 bases, with 14 bases between. CDR3 sequence: CASSLNEGMRAFF. The CDR3 DNA reads as TGTGCCAGCAGCTTAAATGAGGGTATGCGGGCTTTCTTT. Variable domain in full (rest from reference TRBV7-3 and TRBJ1-1): GAGVSQTPSNKVTEKGKYVELRCDPISGHTALYWYRQSLGQGPEFLIYFQGTGAADDSGLPNDRFFAVRPEGSVSTLKIQRTERGDSAVYLCASSLNEGMRAFFGQGTRLTVV.

V usage is TRBV11-3 and J usage is TRBJ2-1, with 8 bases that match TRBD2. CDR3 length equals 15 residues. Trimming at V came to 5 bases and at J to 3 bases, leaving 6 bases not matched to a gene. Germline CDR1 and CDR2: SGHNT and YENEEA. The CDR3 DNA is TGTGCCAGCAGCCCCCGGACTAGCCACTACAATGAGCAGTTCTTC. This codes for CASSPRTSHYNEQFF.

The CDR3 protein is CAIKGVEPNTEAFF. The CDR3 region has the DNA TGTGCCATCAAAGGGGTGGAACCGAACACTGAAGCTTTCTTT. The rearrangement links TRBV10-3 to TRBJ1-1, with D possibly being TRBD1 (5 bases). CDR3 length: 14 amino acids. Deletions cut 7 bases from V and 1 base from J, with 13 bases between. Germline CDR1 and CDR2: ENHRY and SYGVKD.

This rearrangement joins TRBV18 to TRBJ2-5; D ambiguous. Trimming pared 0 bases from V and 4 bases from J, leaving 9 bases between. Germline V gene data show CDR1 as KGHSH and CDR2 as LQKENI. CDR3 size: 14 residues. The CDR3 region is CASSPPSFRETQYF. CDR3 DNA sequence: TGTGCCAGCTCACCACCCAGTTTTCGAGAGACCCAGTACTTC.

The V call is TRBV2, the J call TRBJ2-6; 10 bases are shared with TRBD1. The CDR3 spans 20 residues. CDR1 and CDR2 (germline): SNHLY, FYNNEI. Trimming cost V 8 bases and J 0 bases; bases outside gene matches: 16. The CDR3 nucleotides read TGTGCCAGCTTTTGGGACAGGGGAAAAAGAAGCTACTCTGGGGCCAACGTCCTGACTTTC. Its translation is CASFWDRGKRSYSGANVLTF.

The chain employs TRBV27 and TRBJ1-5; no clear D gene. V lost 5 bases, J lost 7 bases, and 18 bases lay in between. CDR3 length: 15 residues. Germline lookup yields CDR1 MNHEY and CDR2 SMNVEV (reference sequence). The CDR3: CASSQASGAPQPQHF. The CDR3, as DNA: TGTGCCAGCAGTCAAGCCAGCGGAGCCCCCCAGCCCCAGCATTTT.

The J gene is TRBJ2-3, the V gene TRBV29-1, with 9 bases fitting TRBD1. Germline loops: CDR1 SQVTM, CDR2 ANQGSEA. Trimming removed 5 bases from V and 2 bases from J; junction bases left unmatched: 8. This CDR3 is 15 amino acids long. CDR3 nucleotides: TGCAGCGTTAGTAAAGGGACAGGGACCACAGATACGCAGTATTTT. Its protein product is CSVSKGTGTTDTQYF.

The chain carries TRBV13 and TRBJ2-3; 9 bases align to TRBD1. CDR3 size: 14 residues. Trimming at V came to 3 bases and at J to 6 bases, leaving 4 bases not matched to a gene. Germline values: CDR1 PRHDT, CDR2 FYEKMQ (reference sequence). CDR3 sequence (DNA): TGTGCCAGCAGCTTCCTTACAGGGGGCGATACGCAGTATTTT. It codes for CASSFLTGGDTQYF.

This chain links TRBV10-1 with TRBJ2-7, with TRBD2 matching over 7 bases. CDR1 WNHNN and CDR2 SYGVQD come from the germline V gene (reference sequence). This CDR3 has 15 residues. J lost 2 bases, V lost 3 bases, and 7 bases had no gene match. The CDR3 DNA follows: TGCGCCAGCAGTGACCCAGCGGGATCCACCTACGAGCAGTACTTC. This gives the protein CASSDPAGSTYEQYF.

V gene TRBV6-1 combines with J gene TRBJ1-6, with D maybe TRBD1 (6 bases). This CDR3 is built from 14 residues. Trimming removed 3 bases from V and 11 bases from J, with 14 bases in between. The germline V gene encodes CDR1 MNHNS and CDR2 SASEGT. The CDR3 reads CASSEGTTMTPLHF. CDR3 DNA: TGTGCCAGCAGTGAGGGGACAACAATGACACCCCTCCACTTT.

This clone has more than one count but fewer than ten. This rearrangement joins TRBV6-5 to TRBJ1-6; 10 bases line up with TRBD1. The CDR3 consists of 16 residues. Trimming cost V 0 bases and J 14 bases; bases outside gene matches: 10. The germline V gene has CDR1 MNHEY and CDR2 SVGAGI. In nucleotides, the CDR3 is TGTGCCAGCAGTTACTCGCGGACAGGGGGGATGGTATCCCTCCACTTT. Its protein is CASSYSRTGGMVSLHF.

The chain joins TRBV5-4 to TRBJ2-3; 10 bases fit TRBD2. The junction had 3 bases not matched to a gene; V was cut back by 5 bases and J by 0 bases. This CDR3 contains 15 residues. Germline V gene lookup returns CDR1 SGHNT and CDR2 YYREEE (reference sequence). CDR3 in DNA: TGTGCCAGCAGAAGGACTAGCGGAAGCACAGATACGCAGTATTTT. Encoded protein: CASRRTSGSTDTQYF.

The CDR3 loop reads CASSLAGAETQYF. The CDR3 DNA reads as TGTGCCAGCAGTTTAGCGGGGGCGGAGACCCAGTACTTC. J is TRBJ2-5 and V is TRBV12-3 or TRBV12-4; maybe TRBD1 (6 bases). Trimming stripped 0 bases from V and 5 bases from J, with 7 bases between. This CDR3 has 13 amino acids.

The CDR3 DNA reads TGTGCCAGCAGCCTAGGAGGAGCGGGGTGGAACGAGCAGTACTTC. It translates to CASSLGGAGWNEQYF. The chain uses TRBV7-9 and TRBJ2-7, with 7 nucleotides matching TRBD2. The CDR3 covers 15 residues. Trimming at V came to 5 bases and at J to 5 bases, leaving 12 bases not matched to a gene. Per the germline V gene, CDR1 is SEHNR and CDR2 is FQNEAQ (reference sequence).

This sequence joins TRBV10-2 and TRBJ2-7; maybe TRBD1 (5 bases). Germline CDR1 WSHSY, CDR2 SAAADI. Trimming left V 8 bases short and J 5 bases short, with 19 bases between. CDR3 size: 14 residues. CDR3 residues: CASGPPMGPHEQYF. DNA for the CDR3: TGCGCCAGCGGCCCTCCGATGGGGCCCCACGAGCAGTACTTC.

The gene calls are TRBV4-1 and TRBJ2-7; TRBD2 might be the D (6 bases). Germline CDR1 is MGHRA and CDR2 is YSYEKL. This CDR3 contains 18 residues. The V and J ends lost 0 bases and 2 bases respectively, with 20 bases between them. The CDR3 sequence is CASSQDQSRGTVTYEQYF. The CDR3 nucleotides read TGCGCCAGCAGCCAAGACCAGTCCCGTGGGACTGTGACCTACGAGCAGTACTTC.

The genes are TRBV5-1 and TRBJ2-4; D perhaps matches TRBD2 (7 bases). This CDR3 is 14 amino acids long. Per germline, CDR1 SGHRS and CDR2 YFSETQ. The V gene lost 5 bases and the J gene lost 8 bases, with 17 bases spanning the gap. Written as DNA, the CDR3 is TGCGCCAGCAGAGGTCCTCAGGGGAGGGACATTCAGTACTTC. It codes for CASRGPQGRDIQYF.